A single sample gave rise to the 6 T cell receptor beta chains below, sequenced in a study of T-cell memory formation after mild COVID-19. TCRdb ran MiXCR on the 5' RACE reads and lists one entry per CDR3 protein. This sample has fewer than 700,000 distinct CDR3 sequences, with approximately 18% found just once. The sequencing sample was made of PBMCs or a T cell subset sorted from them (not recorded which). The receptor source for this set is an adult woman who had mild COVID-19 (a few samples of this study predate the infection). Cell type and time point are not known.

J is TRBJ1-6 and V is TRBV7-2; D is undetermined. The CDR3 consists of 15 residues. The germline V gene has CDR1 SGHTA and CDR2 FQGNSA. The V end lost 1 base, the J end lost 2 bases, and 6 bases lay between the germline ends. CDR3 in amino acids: CASSLGDTYNSPLHF. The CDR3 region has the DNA TGTGCCAGCAGCTTAGGGGATACCTATAATTCACCCCTCCACTTT.

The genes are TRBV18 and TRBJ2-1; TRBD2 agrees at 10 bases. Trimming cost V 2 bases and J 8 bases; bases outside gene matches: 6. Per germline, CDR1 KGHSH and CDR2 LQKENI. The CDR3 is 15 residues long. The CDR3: CASSPGSGGADEQFF. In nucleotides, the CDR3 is TGTGCCAGCTCACCAGGCAGCGGGGGGGCGGATGAGCAGTTCTTC.

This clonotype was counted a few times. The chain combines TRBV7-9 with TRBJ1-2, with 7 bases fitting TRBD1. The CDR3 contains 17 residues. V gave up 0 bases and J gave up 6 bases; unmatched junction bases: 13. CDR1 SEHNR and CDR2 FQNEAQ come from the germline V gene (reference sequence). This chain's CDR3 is CASSLAWSTGNKNGYTF. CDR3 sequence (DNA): TGTGCCAGCAGCTTAGCGTGGTCGACAGGGAATAAGAATGGCTACACCTTC.

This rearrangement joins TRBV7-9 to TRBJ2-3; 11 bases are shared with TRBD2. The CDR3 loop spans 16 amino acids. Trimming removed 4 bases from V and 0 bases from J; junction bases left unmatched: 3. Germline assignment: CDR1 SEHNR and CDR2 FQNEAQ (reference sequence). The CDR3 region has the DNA TGTGCCAGCAGCTACCGGACTAGCGGGAGCACAGATACGCAGTATTTT. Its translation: CASSYRTSGSTDTQYF.

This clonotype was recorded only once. The CDR3 spells CASSRVAGGTPIEQYF. CDR3 coding DNA: TGCGCCAGCAGCCGGGTAGCGGGAGGAACCCCTATCGAGCAGTACTTC. The J gene is TRBJ2-7, the V gene TRBV4-3, with TRBD2 identical over 10 bases. Germline CDR1 and CDR2: LGHNA and YSLEER. The ends lost 4 bases at V and 6 bases at J; junction bases unmatched: 12. This CDR3 region has 16 residues.

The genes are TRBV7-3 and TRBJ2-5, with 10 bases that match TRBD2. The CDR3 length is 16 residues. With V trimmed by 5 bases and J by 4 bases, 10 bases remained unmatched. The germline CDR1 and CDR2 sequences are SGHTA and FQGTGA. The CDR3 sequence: CASSPLGSGGSETQYF. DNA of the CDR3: TGTGCCAGCAGCCCCTTGGGTAGCGGGGGGTCAGAGACCCAGTACTTC.